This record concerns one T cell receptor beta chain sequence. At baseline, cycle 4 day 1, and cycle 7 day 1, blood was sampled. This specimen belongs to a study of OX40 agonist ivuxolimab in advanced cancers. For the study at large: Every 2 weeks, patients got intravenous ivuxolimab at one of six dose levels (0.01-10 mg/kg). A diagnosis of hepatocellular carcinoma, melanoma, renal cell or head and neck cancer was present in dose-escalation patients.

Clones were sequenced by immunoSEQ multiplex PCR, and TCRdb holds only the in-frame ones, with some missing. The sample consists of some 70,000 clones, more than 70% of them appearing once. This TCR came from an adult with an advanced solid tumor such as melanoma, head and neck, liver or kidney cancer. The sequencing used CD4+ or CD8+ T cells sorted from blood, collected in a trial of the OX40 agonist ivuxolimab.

This chain's CDR3 is CASSLANTPYEQYF. The DNA of the CDR3 is TGTGCCAGCAGCTTAGCCAATACTCCCTACGAGCAGTACTTC. The chain has TRBV7-2 and TRBJ2-7; D is undetermined. V dropped 0 bases and J dropped 2 bases, with 8 bases sitting between them. The CDR3 length is 14 residues. The V gene's germline CDR1 is SGHTA and CDR2 FQGNSA.